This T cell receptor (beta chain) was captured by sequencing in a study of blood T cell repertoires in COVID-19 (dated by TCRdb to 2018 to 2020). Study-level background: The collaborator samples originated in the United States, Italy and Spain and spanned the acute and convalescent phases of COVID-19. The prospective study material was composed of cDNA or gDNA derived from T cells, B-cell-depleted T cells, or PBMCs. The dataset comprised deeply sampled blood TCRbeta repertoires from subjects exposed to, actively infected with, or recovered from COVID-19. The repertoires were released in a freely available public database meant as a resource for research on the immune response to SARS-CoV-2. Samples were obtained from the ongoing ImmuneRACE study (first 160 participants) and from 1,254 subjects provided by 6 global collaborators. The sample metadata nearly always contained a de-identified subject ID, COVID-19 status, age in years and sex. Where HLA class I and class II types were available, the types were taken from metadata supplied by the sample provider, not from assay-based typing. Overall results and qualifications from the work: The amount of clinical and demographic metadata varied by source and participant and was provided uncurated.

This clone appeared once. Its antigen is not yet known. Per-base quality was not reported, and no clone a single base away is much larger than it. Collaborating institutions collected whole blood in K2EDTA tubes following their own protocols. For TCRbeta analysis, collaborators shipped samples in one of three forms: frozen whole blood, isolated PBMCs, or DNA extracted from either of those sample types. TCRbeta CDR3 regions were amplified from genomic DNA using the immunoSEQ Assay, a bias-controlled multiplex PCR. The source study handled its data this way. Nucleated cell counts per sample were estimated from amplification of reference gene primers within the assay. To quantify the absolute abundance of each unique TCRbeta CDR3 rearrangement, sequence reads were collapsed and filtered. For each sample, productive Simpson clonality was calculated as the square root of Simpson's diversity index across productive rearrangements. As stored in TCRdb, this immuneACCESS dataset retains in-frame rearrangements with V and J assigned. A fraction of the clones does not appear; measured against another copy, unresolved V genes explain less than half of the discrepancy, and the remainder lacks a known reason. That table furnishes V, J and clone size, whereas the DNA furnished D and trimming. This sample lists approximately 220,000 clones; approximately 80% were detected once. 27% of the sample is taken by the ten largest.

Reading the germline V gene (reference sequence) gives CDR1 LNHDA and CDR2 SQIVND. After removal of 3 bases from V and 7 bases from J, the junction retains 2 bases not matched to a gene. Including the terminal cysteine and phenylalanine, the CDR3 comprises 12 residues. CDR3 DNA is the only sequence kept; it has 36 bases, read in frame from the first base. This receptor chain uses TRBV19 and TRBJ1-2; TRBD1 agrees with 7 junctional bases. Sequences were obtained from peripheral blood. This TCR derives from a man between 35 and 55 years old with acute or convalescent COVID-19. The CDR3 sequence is CASSMTGSGYTF. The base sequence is TGTGCCAGTAGTATGACAGGGAGTGGCTACACCTTC.